The rows below give T cell receptor beta chains drawn from one sample of a study of cytomegalovirus exposure and HLA in healthy donors. Produced via immunoSEQ multiplex PCR; TCRdb's table is partial and in-frame only. The sample has around 200,000 clones, approximately 80% seen once. The sequencing input was PBMCs. The receptors originated from a girl aged 2-10 years in good health and CMV-seropositive. Both conserved end residues are part of each CDR3. Fields, in order: CDR3 DNA, CDR3 protein, D gene, V gene, J gene, clone size. The D gene is left open where the match is weak. A clone size is listed for some rows: how often the clone was seen (once, few, many), or a class if it is expanded.

DNA: TGTGCCAGTAGTTCAAGACAGGGGACTAACACTGAAGCTTTCTTT; CDR3: CASSSRQGTNTEAFF; D: TRBD1; V: TRBV19; J: TRBJ1-1; size: NA
DNA: TGTGCCAGCAGTTTCTCAGGACAGGGGGCGTCTGAAGCTTTCTTT; CDR3: CASSFSGQGASEAFF; D: TRBD1; V: TRBV27; J: TRBJ1-1; size: NA
DNA: TGTGCCAGCAGACACGATGACAGGGGGAGCTCCTATAATTCACCCCTCCACTTT; CDR3: CASRHDDRGSSYNSPLHF; D: TRBD1; V: TRBV2; J: TRBJ1-6; size: NA
DNA: TGTGCCAGCAGAGAACTAGCGGGGGTCAACAATGAGCAGTTCTTC; CDR3: CASRELAGVNNEQFF; D: TRBD2; V: TRBV6-4; J: TRBJ2-1; size: NA
DNA: TGTGCCAGCAGCTTAGCGTCAGTTAGCAATCAGCCCCAGCATTTT; CDR3: CASSLASVSNQPQHF; D: NA; V: TRBV7-2; J: TRBJ1-5; size: NA
DNA: TGTGCCAGCAGCCGGACAGGGGATAATGGCTACACCTTC; CDR3: CASSRTGDNGYTF; D: TRBD1; V: TRBV7-6; J: TRBJ1-2; size: NA
DNA: TGTGCCAGCAGCCCAGGACCCCTAGCGGGGCCTCTGTCCTCGAACTTC; CDR3: CASSPGPLAGPLSSNF; D: TRBD2; V: TRBV5-6; J: TRBJ2-7; size: NA
DNA: TGTGCCAGCTCGCAGTTAGATACAGGGAGAACTGAAGCTTTCTTT; CDR3: CASSQLDTGRTEAFF; D: NA; V: TRBV18; J: TRBJ1-1; size: NA
DNA: TGTGCCAGCAGCCCCGGAGAGCGTGCAACTAATGAAAAACTGTTTTTT; CDR3: CASSPGERATNEKLFF; D: NA; V: TRBV7-9; J: TRBJ1-4; size: NA
DNA: TGTGCCAGCAGTTCGGGGGAGTATAGCAATCAGCCCCAGCATTTT; CDR3: CASSSGEYSNQPQHF; D: NA; V: TRBV28; J: TRBJ1-5; size: NA
DNA: TGTGCCAGTAGTATTTTCAAAGGGGCTTCCACAGATACGCAGTATTTT; CDR3: CASSIFKGASTDTQYF; D: NA; V: TRBV19; J: TRBJ2-3; size: NA
DNA: TGCGCCAGCAGCTTACAGGGGGCGACCTTAAACTATGGCTACACCTTC; CDR3: CASSLQGATLNYGYTF; D: TRBD1; V: TRBV5-1; J: TRBJ1-2; size: once
DNA: TGTGCCAGCAGCGGCGAAAGGGGGCTCTCTGGAAACACCATATATTTT; CDR3: CASSGERGLSGNTIYF; D: TRBD1; V: TRBV5-4; J: TRBJ1-3; size: NA
DNA: TGTGCCAGCAGCTTGTACGGCAATGAGCAGTTCTTC; CDR3: CASSLYGNEQFF; D: NA; V: TRBV5-6; J: TRBJ2-1; size: NA
DNA: TGTGCCACCAGCCCCCTAGGCACTGAAGCTTTCTTT; CDR3: CATSPLGTEAFF; D: NA; V: TRBV15; J: TRBJ1-1; size: once
DNA: TGTGCCAGCAGTGGCCTAAGGAGGGGCTTAGGAGAGACCCAGTACTTC; CDR3: CASSGLRRGLGETQYF; D: NA; V: TRBV25-1; J: TRBJ2-5; size: NA
DNA: TGTGCCTTGGGGGCGGCTAACTATGGCTACACCTTC; CDR3: CALGAANYGYTF; D: NA; V: TRBV30; J: TRBJ1-2; size: NA
DNA: TGCGCCAGCAGCTTGGGGGGGGGCTACAATGAGCAGTTCTTC; CDR3: CASSLGGGYNEQFF; D: TRBD2; V: TRBV5-1; J: TRBJ2-1; size: NA
DNA: TGTGCCAGCAGCTTGACTAGCGGGAGGGGGAGCTCCTACAATGAGCAGTTCTTC; CDR3: CASSLTSGRGSSYNEQFF; D: TRBD2; V: TRBV5-6; J: TRBJ2-1; size: few
DNA: TGTGCCAGCAGCCCAGTGACCCGACAGGGGAAGGGCTACACCTTC; CDR3: CASSPVTRQGKGYTF; D: TRBD1; V: TRBV11-3; J: TRBJ1-2; size: NA
DNA: TGTGCCAGTTTACAGGGAGTTAACACTGAAGCTTTCTTT; CDR3: CASLQGVNTEAFF; D: NA; V: TRBV6-6; J: TRBJ1-1; size: NA
DNA: TGTGCCTGGAGTGTAGTTTTGAGTAACACCGGGGAGCTGTTTTTT; CDR3: CAWSVVLSNTGELFF; D: NA; V: TRBV30; J: TRBJ2-2; size: NA
DNA: TGTGCCAGCAGTGATAAAGGGGGCGGAGGTGAAAAACTGTTTTTT; CDR3: CASSDKGGGGEKLFF; D: TRBD1; V: TRBV2; J: TRBJ1-4; size: once
DNA: TGTGCCAGCAGCTTAGAACGCGGCGGGACAGCGAACACCGGGGAGCTGTTTTTT; CDR3: CASSLERGGTANTGELFF; D: NA; V: TRBV13; J: TRBJ2-2; size: NA
DNA: TGTGCCAGTGCGGGGGGACCGCGGTATGGCTACACCTTC; CDR3: CASAGGPRYGYTF; D: NA; V: TRBV2; J: TRBJ1-2; size: NA
DNA: TGTGCCAGCAGTTTAGGACAGGGGGCGAACACTGAAGCTTTCTTT; CDR3: CASSLGQGANTEAFF; D: TRBD1; V: TRBV28; J: TRBJ1-1; size: once
DNA: TGTGCCAGCGCCAGGGGGGCTAACACTGAAGCTTTCTTT; CDR3: CASARGANTEAFF; D: TRBD1; V: TRBV6-5; J: TRBJ1-1; size: once
DNA: TGTGCCCTAATGAGCTATGGCTACACCTTC; CDR3: CALMSYGYTF; D: NA; V: TRBV30; J: TRBJ1-2; size: NA
DNA: TGTGCCAGCACCGACCGGGGAAGCTCCTACAATGAGCAGTTCTTC; CDR3: CASTDRGSSYNEQFF; D: NA; V: TRBV7-9; J: TRBJ2-1; size: once
DNA: TGCACCAGCAGCCCCCCCCGCCCGGGAATGGGGTCACCCCTCCACTTT; CDR3: CTSSPPRPGMGSPLHF; D: NA; V: TRBV1; J: TRBJ1-6; size: NA
DNA: TGTGCCTGGAGTAGAGGGAATAATGAAAAACTGTTTTTT; CDR3: CAWSRGNNEKLFF; D: NA; V: TRBV30; J: TRBJ1-4; size: NA
DNA: TGCGCCAGCGGAGACAGGGGCACCGGGGAGCTGTTTTTT; CDR3: CASGDRGTGELFF; D: TRBD1; V: TRBV10-1; J: TRBJ2-2; size: NA
DNA: TGTGCCACCAGCAGAGATGGCTACAGGGGAAACGATGGCGATGAGCAGTTCTTC; CDR3: CATSRDGYRGNDGDEQFF; D: TRBD1; V: TRBV15; J: TRBJ2-1; size: NA
DNA: TGTGCCAGCTCGTACGACAGGGCTAACACTGAAGCTTTCTTT; CDR3: CASSYDRANTEAFF; D: TRBD1; V: TRBV18; J: TRBJ1-1; size: NA
DNA: TGTGCCTGGAGGACGAACCCATTCTACAGGGAGTACGACACTGAAGCTTTCTTT; CDR3: CAWRTNPFYREYDTEAFF; D: NA; V: TRBV30; J: TRBJ1-1; size: NA
DNA: TGTGCCAGCAGCCACAGCGCGGCGCGGTACAATGAGCAGTTCTTC; CDR3: CASSHSAARYNEQFF; D: NA; V: TRBV4-2; J: TRBJ2-1; size: once
DNA: TGTGCCACCAGCAGAGATAGCCCAGACCCGGATACGCAGTATTTT; CDR3: CATSRDSPDPDTQYF; D: NA; V: TRBV15; J: TRBJ2-3; size: NA
DNA: TGTGCCAGCAGCTTAAGCGGGAGGACCTACGAGCAGTACTTC; CDR3: CASSLSGRTYEQYF; D: TRBD2; V: TRBV7-2; J: TRBJ2-7; size: NA
DNA: TGTGCCAGCAGTCGGACAGGGGCTCACGAGCAGTACTTC; CDR3: CASSRTGAHEQYF; D: TRBD1; V: TRBV28; J: TRBJ2-7; size: NA
DNA: TGTGCCAGCAGCAAAGGGTGGTGGGGACAGAAGAATTCACCCCTCCACTTT; CDR3: CASSKGWWGQKNSPLHF; D: NA; V: TRBV21-1; J: TRBJ1-6; size: NA
DNA: TGTGCCAGCAGCCTTAGCGGGGGAGATGAACAGTTCTTC; CDR3: CASSLSGGDEQFF; D: TRBD2; V: TRBV6-5; J: TRBJ2-1; size: NA
DNA: TGCGCCAGCAGCCCGGCCGGGGGCAGGGGGGTGAACAATCAGCCCCAGCATTTT; CDR3: CASSPAGGRGVNNQPQHF; D: TRBD1; V: TRBV5-1; J: TRBJ1-5; size: NA
DNA: TGTGCCAGCAGTTACAGGCCCCAGGGGGCGTCTGGCTACACCTTC; CDR3: CASSYRPQGASGYTF; D: TRBD1; V: TRBV6-5; J: TRBJ1-2; size: NA
DNA: TGTGCCAGCAGTGATCCCGGGATCCTGAACACTGAAGCTTTCTTT; CDR3: CASSDPGILNTEAFF; D: NA; V: TRBV6-1; J: TRBJ1-1; size: NA
DNA: TGCGCCAGCAGCCAACGGGACAGAACCTCTGGGGCCAACGTCCTGACTTTC; CDR3: CASSQRDRTSGANVLTF; D: TRBD1; V: TRBV4-1; J: TRBJ2-6; size: NA
DNA: TGTGCCAGCAGGGAGGACAGGGTGAACACTGAAGCTTTCTTT; CDR3: CASREDRVNTEAFF; D: TRBD1; V: TRBV2; J: TRBJ1-1; size: NA
DNA: TGTGCCTGGAGTAGTCAGGGGCATTCACCCCTCCACTTT; CDR3: CAWSSQGHSPLHF; D: NA; V: TRBV30; J: TRBJ1-6; size: NA
DNA: TGTGCCAGCAGTTTAGTTATGGGCCCAGGAGGCTACACCTTC; CDR3: CASSLVMGPGGYTF; D: NA; V: TRBV28; J: TRBJ1-2; size: NA
DNA: TGTGCCTGGAGTTATGGGAGTAGTCTCTACACCTTC; CDR3: CAWSYGSSLYTF; D: NA; V: TRBV30; J: TRBJ1-2; size: NA
DNA: TGCGCCAGCAGGGCCATTGTGGAGCGGAGAGATACGCAGTATTTT; CDR3: CASRAIVERRDTQYF; D: NA; V: TRBV5-1; J: TRBJ2-3; size: few
DNA: TGTGCCAGCAGTCTCGGACAAGTTTCCTACGAGCAGTACTTC; CDR3: CASSLGQVSYEQYF; D: NA; V: TRBV6-5; J: TRBJ2-7; size: NA